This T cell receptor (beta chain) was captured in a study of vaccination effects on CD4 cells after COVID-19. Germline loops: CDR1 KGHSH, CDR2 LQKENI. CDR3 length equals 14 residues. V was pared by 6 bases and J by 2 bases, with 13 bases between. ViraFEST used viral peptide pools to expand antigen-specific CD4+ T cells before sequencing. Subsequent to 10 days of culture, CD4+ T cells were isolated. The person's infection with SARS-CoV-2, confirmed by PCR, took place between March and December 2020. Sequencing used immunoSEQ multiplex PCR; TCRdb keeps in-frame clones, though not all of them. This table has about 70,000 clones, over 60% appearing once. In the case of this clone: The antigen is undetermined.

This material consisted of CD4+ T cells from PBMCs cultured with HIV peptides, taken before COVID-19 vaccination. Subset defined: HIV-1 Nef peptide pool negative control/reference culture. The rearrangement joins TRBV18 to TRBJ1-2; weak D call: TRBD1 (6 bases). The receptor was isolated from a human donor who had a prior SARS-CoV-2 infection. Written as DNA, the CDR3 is TGTGCCAGCTCCCGGGGGGCAGGAAACTATGGCTACACCTTC. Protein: CASSRGAGNYGYTF.